Listed below are T cell receptor beta chains from one sample, sequenced in a study of T cells in Graves' hyperthyroidism and ophthalmopathy. TCRdb re-derived calls from the multiplex PCR reads in MiXCR, one entry per CDR3 protein. The sample contains approximately 490,000 distinct CDR3 sequences, around a fifth of which appear only once. The sample consisted of blood. The receptors shown here come from a woman aged 70-85 years with Graves' ophthalmopathy. CDR3s include the opening cysteine and the closing phenylalanine or tryptophan. Fields, in order: J gene, V gene, CDR3 protein.

J gene: TRBJ2-5; V gene: TRBV19; CDR3 protein: CASSGMQAIQETQYF
J gene: TRBJ2-7; V gene: TRBV6-2/TRBV6-3; CDR3 protein: CASSYAGQRLSYEQYF
J gene: TRBJ2-7; V gene: TRBV28; CDR3 protein: CASSLAGTRNHEQYF
J gene: TRBJ1-2; V gene: TRBV6-1; CDR3 protein: CASSSRTAALYYGYTF
J gene: TRBJ2-1; V gene: TRBV11-3; CDR3 protein: CASSFSGSWNEQFF
J gene: TRBJ2-7; V gene: TRBV29-1; CDR3 protein: CSVQEAPSYEQYF
J gene: TRBJ1-1; V gene: TRBV30; CDR3 protein: CAWSSQLNTEAFF
J gene: TRBJ1-1; V gene: TRBV6-1; CDR3 protein: CASRADRGGTEAFF
J gene: TRBJ2-1; V gene: TRBV20-1; CDR3 protein: CSGSRRGSYNEQFF
J gene: TRBJ2-7; V gene: TRBV10-1; CDR3 protein: CASSESGSYEQYF
J gene: TRBJ2-3; V gene: TRBV27; CDR3 protein: CASSLTRVHTDTQYF
J gene: TRBJ1-2; V gene: TRBV12-3/TRBV12-4; CDR3 protein: CASSPGQVYGYTF
J gene: TRBJ1-5; V gene: TRBV7-2; CDR3 protein: CASSLEVNQPQHF
J gene: TRBJ1-3; V gene: TRBV12-3/TRBV12-4; CDR3 protein: CASSLGTPQSSGNTIYF
J gene: TRBJ2-4; V gene: TRBV28; CDR3 protein: CASSARDIQYF
J gene: TRBJ2-2; V gene: TRBV2; CDR3 protein: CASGRTGQNTGELFF
J gene: TRBJ2-7; V gene: TRBV6-1; CDR3 protein: CASTGTGSYEQYF
J gene: TRBJ2-7; V gene: TRBV5-1; CDR3 protein: CASSLDDGIYEQYF
J gene: TRBJ1-5; V gene: TRBV20-1; CDR3 protein: CSARGRGQPQHF
J gene: TRBJ1-2; V gene: TRBV3-1; CDR3 protein: CASSQRGLYGYTF
J gene: TRBJ1-2; V gene: TRBV28; CDR3 protein: CASVRGRGYTF
J gene: TRBJ2-1; V gene: TRBV28; CDR3 protein: CASSFLGATVSYNEQFF
J gene: TRBJ2-1; V gene: TRBV30; CDR3 protein: CARGEGLGEQFF
J gene: TRBJ2-3; V gene: TRBV30; CDR3 protein: CAWMLRLGGDTQYF
J gene: TRBJ1-1; V gene: TRBV5-8; CDR3 protein: CASRFQLLNTEAFF
J gene: TRBJ2-7; V gene: TRBV10-3; CDR3 protein: CAISGPSGRVDEQYF
J gene: TRBJ2-1; V gene: TRBV11-3; CDR3 protein: CASSAGPTGYNEQFF
J gene: TRBJ2-1; V gene: TRBV12-3/TRBV12-4; CDR3 protein: CASSSTDNEQFF
J gene: TRBJ1-1; V gene: TRBV11-2; CDR3 protein: CASSLVSGGTLNTEAFF
J gene: TRBJ1-2; V gene: TRBV2; CDR3 protein: CASRIGTGNPYGYTF
J gene: TRBJ2-7; V gene: TRBV6-2/TRBV6-3; CDR3 protein: CASSYEPGSSEQYF
J gene: TRBJ1-1; V gene: TRBV30; CDR3 protein: CAWATGSNTEAFF
J gene: TRBJ1-5; V gene: TRBV20-1; CDR3 protein: CSARDDRGLNQPQHF
J gene: TRBJ1-2; V gene: TRBV15; CDR3 protein: CATSRDRVYGYTF
J gene: TRBJ1-5; V gene: TRBV7-8; CDR3 protein: CASSLVAGQGRDQPQHF
J gene: TRBJ1-5; V gene: TRBV3-1; CDR3 protein: CASSQEGRSNQPQHF
J gene: TRBJ1-1; V gene: TRBV5-1; CDR3 protein: CASSLAGRSKAFF
J gene: TRBJ1-2; V gene: TRBV7-9; CDR3 protein: CASSLGPVYGYTF
J gene: TRBJ2-7; V gene: TRBV19; CDR3 protein: CASRPNSGGAYEQYF
J gene: TRBJ2-3; V gene: TRBV5-1; CDR3 protein: CASSINTDTQYF
J gene: TRBJ1-3; V gene: TRBV7-6; CDR3 protein: CASSRNSGAGNTIYF
J gene: TRBJ2-2; V gene: TRBV7-9; CDR3 protein: CASSLVGKELNTGELFF
J gene: TRBJ2-1; V gene: TRBV2; CDR3 protein: CASIPSGANEQFF
J gene: TRBJ2-3; V gene: TRBV5-4; CDR3 protein: CASRNGQITDTQYF
J gene: TRBJ2-1; V gene: TRBV3-1; CDR3 protein: CASSPLGSGRYNEQFF
J gene: TRBJ2-3; V gene: TRBV20-1; CDR3 protein: CSARDVAGVGRPDTQYF
J gene: TRBJ2-7; V gene: TRBV7-9; CDR3 protein: CASSAGERYEQYF
J gene: TRBJ2-3; V gene: TRBV7-8; CDR3 protein: CASSLDQGRTDTQYF
J gene: TRBJ2-5; V gene: TRBV4-2; CDR3 protein: CASSQEWNSQETQYF
J gene: TRBJ2-1; V gene: TRBV7-2; CDR3 protein: CASSSGLAGGDEQFF
J gene: TRBJ2-4; V gene: TRBV6-1; CDR3 protein: CASSEPGAKNIQYF
J gene: TRBJ2-1; V gene: TRBV25-1; CDR3 protein: CASSESGLATYNEQFF
J gene: TRBJ1-1; V gene: TRBV6-1; CDR3 protein: CASSELRAGARNTEAFF
J gene: TRBJ1-4; V gene: TRBV2; CDR3 protein: CATNGQGSEKLFF